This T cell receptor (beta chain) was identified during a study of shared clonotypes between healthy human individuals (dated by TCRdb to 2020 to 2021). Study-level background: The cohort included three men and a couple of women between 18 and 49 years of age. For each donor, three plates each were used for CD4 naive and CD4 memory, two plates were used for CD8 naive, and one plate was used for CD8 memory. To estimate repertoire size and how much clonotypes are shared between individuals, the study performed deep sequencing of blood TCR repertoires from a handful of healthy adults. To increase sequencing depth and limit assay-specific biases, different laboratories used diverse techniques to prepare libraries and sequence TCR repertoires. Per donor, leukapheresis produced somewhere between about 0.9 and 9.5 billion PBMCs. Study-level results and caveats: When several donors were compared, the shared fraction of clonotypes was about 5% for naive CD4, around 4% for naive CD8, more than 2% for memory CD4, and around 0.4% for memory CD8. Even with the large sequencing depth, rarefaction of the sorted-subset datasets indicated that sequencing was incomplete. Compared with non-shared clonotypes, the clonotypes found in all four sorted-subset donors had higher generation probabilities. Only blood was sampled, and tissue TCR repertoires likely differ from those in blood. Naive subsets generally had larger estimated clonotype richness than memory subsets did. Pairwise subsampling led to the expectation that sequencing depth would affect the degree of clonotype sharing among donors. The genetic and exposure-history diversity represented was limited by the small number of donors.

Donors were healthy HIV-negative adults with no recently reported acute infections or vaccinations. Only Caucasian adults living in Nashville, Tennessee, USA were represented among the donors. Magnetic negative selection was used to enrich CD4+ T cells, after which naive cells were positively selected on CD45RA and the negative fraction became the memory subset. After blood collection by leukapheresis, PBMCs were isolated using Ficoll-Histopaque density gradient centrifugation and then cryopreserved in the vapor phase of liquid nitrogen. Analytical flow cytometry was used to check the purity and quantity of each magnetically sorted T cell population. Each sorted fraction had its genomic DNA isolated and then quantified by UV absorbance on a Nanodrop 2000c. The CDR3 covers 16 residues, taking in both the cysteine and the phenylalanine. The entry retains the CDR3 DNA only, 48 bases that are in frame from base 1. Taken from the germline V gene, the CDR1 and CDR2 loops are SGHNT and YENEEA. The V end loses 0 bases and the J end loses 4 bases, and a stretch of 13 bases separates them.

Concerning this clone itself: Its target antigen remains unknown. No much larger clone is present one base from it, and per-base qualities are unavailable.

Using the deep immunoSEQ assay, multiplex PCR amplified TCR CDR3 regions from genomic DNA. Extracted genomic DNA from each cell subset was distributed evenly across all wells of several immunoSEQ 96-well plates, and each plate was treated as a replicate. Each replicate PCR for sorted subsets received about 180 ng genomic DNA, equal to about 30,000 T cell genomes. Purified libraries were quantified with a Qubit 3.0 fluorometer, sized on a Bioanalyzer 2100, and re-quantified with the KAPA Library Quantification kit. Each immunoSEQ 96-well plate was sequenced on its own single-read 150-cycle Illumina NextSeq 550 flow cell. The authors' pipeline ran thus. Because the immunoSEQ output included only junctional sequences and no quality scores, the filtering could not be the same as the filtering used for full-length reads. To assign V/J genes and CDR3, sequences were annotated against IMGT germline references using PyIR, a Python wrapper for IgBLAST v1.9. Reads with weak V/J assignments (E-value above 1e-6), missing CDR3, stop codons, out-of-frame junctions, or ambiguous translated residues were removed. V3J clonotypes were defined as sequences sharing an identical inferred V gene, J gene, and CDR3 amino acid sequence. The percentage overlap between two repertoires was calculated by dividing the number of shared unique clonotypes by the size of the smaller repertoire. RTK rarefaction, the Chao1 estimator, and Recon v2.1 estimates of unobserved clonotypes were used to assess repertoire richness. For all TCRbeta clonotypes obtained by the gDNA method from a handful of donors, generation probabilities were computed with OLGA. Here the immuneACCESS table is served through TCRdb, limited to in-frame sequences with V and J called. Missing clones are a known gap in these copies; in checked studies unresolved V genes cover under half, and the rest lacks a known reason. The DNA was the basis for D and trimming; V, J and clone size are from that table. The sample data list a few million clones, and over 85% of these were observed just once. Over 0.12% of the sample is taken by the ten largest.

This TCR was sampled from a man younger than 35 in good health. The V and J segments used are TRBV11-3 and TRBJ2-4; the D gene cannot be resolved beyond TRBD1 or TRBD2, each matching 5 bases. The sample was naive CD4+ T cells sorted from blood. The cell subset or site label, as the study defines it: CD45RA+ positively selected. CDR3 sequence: CASSLEWRTSKNIQYF. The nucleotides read TGTGCCAGCAGCTTAGAGTGGAGGACATCTAAAAACATTCAGTACTTC. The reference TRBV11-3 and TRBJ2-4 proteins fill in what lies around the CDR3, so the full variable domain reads EAGVVQSPRYKIIEKKQPVAFWCNPISGHNTLYWYLQNLGQGPELLIRYENEEAVDDSQLPKDRFSAERLKGVDSTLKIQPAELGDSAVYLCASSLEWRTSKNIQYFGAGTRLSVL.